This T cell receptor (beta chain) was sequenced during a study of T cells in Graves' hyperthyroidism and ophthalmopathy. CDR3 length equals 13 residues. Germline CDR1 is SGHTA and CDR2 is FQGNSA. V shed 9 bases and J shed 1 base, with 12 bases lying between them. The investigators amplified TCR beta CDR3 regions from RNA transcripts. When the TCR CDR3 underwent first-round RT-PCR, the HTBI primer set was used. TCRdb fed the multiplex PCR reads into MiXCR, producing one record per CDR3 protein. The table has approximately 600,000 distinct CDR3 sequences, about 20% seen once. Duration under 3 months, a NOSPECS grade of at least 4, and a Clinical Activity Score of at least 3 characterized the ophthalmopathy patients. This clonotype has more than one count but fewer than ten.

V gene TRBV7-2 combines with J gene TRBJ1-1; D gene unclear. The sequence came from a man aged 30-40 years with Graves' ophthalmopathy. Source material: blood. Here the CDR3 DNA reads TGTGCCAGTAACCGGAAGGAGAACACTGAAGCTTTCTTT. Its protein is CASNRKENTEAFF.